This T cell receptor beta chain was retrieved from a study of blood T cell repertoires in COVID-19. Across the study: Italy, Spain and the United States were the sources of the convalescent and acute COVID-19 samples. The cDNA or gDNA used as material had been derived from T cells, B-cell-depleted T cells, or PBMCs.

This clone was found a few times. In the original processing: Counts of nucleated cells, estimated from reference gene primer amplification, were obtained. Libraries were prepared by immunoSEQ multiplex PCR; TCRdb keeps only in-frame clonotypes and omits some of them. V and J calls plus clone size are reproduced from that table; the DNA served to infer D and trimming. The sample gives 100,000 or so clones, 80% to 90% of which show up once; over 9.5% is in the top ten. The CDR3 spans 14 residues. V shed 6 bases and J 8 bases; nucleotides not matched to a gene: 7. Germline assignment: CDR1 SGHTA and CDR2 FQGNSA.

Sequenced sample: peripheral blood. This clonotype originated in a man aged 35 to 55 with active or convalescent COVID-19. The chain carries TRBV7-2 and TRBJ1-4; 9 bases fit TRBD1. The CDR3 bases are TGTGCCAGCAGGGGGGGGACAGGGACCGAAAAACTGTTTTTT. Translation: CASRGGTGTEKLFF.